The present T cell receptor beta chain was sequenced within a study of brain T cells in children with intractable seizures. Whole-study results and caveats: Pre- and post-surgery blood differed in depth, so pre-surgery absences may be undersampling.

Per germline, CDR1 SGHTS and CDR2 YDEGEE. Trimming cost V 3 bases and J 4 bases; bases outside gene matches: 6. The CDR3 consists of 15 residues. Data came from immunoSEQ multiplex PCR; TCRdb stores just in-frame clones and leaves some out. The sample yields 60,000 to 85,000 clones, roughly 91% seen once. Note on this clone: Its antigen is not known.

The chain carries TRBV5-8 and TRBJ1-2, with 10 bases that match TRBD1. The sequence came from a boy less than two years old with tuberous sclerosis and intractable seizures. Sequenced here: peripheral blood, sampled at surgery. The CDR3 loop reads CASSYRQGASYGYTF. CDR3 bases: TGTGCCAGCAGCTATAGACAGGGGGCGTCCTATGGCTACACCTTC.